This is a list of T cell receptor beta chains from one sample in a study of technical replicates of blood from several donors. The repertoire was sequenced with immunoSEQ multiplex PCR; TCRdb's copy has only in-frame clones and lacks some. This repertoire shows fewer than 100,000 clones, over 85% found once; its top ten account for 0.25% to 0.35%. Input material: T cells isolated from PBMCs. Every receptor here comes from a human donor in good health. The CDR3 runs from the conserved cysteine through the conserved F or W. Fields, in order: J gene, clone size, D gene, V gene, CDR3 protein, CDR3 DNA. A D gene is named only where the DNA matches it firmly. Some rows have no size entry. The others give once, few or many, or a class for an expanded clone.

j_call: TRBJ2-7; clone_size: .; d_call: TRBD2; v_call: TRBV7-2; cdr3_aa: CASSSEREVIGQYF; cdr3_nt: TGTGCCAGCAGCAGCGAGCGGGAGGTAATCGGGCAGTACTTC
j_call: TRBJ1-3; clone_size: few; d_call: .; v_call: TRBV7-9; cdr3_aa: CASSLSGNTIYF; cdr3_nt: TGTGCCAGCAGCTTGAGCGGAAACACCATATATTTT
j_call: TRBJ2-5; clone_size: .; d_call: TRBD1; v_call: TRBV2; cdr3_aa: CASSQRTGGRETQYF; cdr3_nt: TGTGCCAGCAGTCAGAGGACAGGGGGTCGAGAGACCCAGTACTTC
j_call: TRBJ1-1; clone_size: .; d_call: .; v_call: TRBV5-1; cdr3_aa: CASSPGSNTEAFF; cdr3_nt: TGCGCCAGCAGCCCGGGGAGTAACACTGAAGCTTTCTTT
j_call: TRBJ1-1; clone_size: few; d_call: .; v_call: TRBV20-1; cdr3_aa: CSAPLNTEAFF; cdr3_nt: TGCAGTGCTCCCTTAAACACTGAAGCTTTCTTT
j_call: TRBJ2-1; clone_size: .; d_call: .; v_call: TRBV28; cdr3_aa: CASSFATYNEQFF; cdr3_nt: TGTGCCAGCTCCTTCGCGACCTACAATGAGCAGTTCTTC
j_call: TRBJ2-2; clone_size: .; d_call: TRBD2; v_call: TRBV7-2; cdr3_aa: CASSLASGGGAGELFF; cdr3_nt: TGTGCCAGCAGCTTAGCTAGCGGGGGGGGCGCCGGGGAGCTGTTTTTT
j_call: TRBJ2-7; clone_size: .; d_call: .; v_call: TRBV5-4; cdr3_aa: CASSLRGLSYEQYF; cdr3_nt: TGTGCCAGCAGCTTAAGGGGATTATCCTACGAGCAGTACTTC
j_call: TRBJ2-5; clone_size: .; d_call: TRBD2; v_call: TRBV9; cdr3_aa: CASSPSGIQETQYF; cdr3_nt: TGTGCCAGCAGCCCCAGCGGGATACAAGAGACCCAGTACTTC
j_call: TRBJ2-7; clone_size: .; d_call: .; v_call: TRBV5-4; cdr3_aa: CASGAGSYEQYF; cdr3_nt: TGTGCCAGCGGGGCGGGAAGCTACGAGCAGTACTTC
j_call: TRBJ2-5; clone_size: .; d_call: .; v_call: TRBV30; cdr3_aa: CAWSEQGQETQYF; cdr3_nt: TGTGCCTGGAGTGAACAGGGCCAAGAGACCCAGTACTTC
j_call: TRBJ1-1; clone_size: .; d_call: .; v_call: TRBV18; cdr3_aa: CASSPINSGAEAFF; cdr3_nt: TGTGCCAGCTCACCAATAAATAGCGGCGCTGAAGCTTTCTTT
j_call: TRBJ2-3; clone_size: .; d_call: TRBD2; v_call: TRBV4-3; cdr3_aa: CASSQLAGGPIADTQYF; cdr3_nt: TGCGCCAGCAGCCAACTAGCGGGAGGGCCTATCGCGGATACGCAGTATTTT
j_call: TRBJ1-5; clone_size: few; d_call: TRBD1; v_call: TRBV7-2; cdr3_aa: CASSPYWDSHQPQHF; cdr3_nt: TGTGCCAGCAGCCCTTACTGGGACAGTCATCAGCCCCAGCATTTT
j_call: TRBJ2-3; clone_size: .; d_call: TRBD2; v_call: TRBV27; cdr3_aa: CASSSPTSGRVDADTQYF; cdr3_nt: TGTGCCAGCAGTTCCCCGACTAGCGGGAGAGTGGATGCAGATACGCAGTATTTT
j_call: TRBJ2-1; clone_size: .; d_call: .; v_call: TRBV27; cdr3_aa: CASSLSTLPGFSYNEQFF; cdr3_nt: TGTGCCAGCAGTTTATCCACGTTACCGGGTTTCTCCTACAATGAGCAGTTCTTC
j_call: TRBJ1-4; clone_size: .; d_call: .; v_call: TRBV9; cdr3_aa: CASSFRLGGEKLFF; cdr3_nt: TGTGCCAGCAGCTTTCGTTTGGGGGGTGAAAAACTGTTTTTT
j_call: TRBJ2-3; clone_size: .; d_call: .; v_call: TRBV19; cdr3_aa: CASSIVGADTQYF; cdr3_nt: TGTGCCAGTAGTATAGTGGGAGCAGATACGCAGTATTTT
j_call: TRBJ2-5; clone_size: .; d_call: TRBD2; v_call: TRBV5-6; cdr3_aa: CASSKRETIETQYF; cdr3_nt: TGTGCCAGCAGCAAGCGGGAGACGATTGAGACCCAGTACTTC
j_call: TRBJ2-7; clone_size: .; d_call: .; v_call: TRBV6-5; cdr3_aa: CASSQTRGNEQYF; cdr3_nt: TGTGCCAGCAGTCAAACCCGGGGAAACGAGCAGTACTTC
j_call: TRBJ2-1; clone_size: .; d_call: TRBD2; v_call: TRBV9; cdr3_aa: CASSVDIAGGLRDEQFF; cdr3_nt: TGTGCCAGCAGCGTAGATATAGCGGGAGGTCTGAGGGATGAGCAGTTCTTC
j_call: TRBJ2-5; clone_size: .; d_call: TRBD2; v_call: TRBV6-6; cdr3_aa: CASSNGGFQETQYF; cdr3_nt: TGTGCCAGCAGCAACGGGGGGTTCCAAGAGACCCAGTACTTC
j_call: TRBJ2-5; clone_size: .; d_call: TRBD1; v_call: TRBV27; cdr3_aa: CASSLSRGRETQYF; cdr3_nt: TGTGCCAGCAGTTTAAGCAGGGGGCGGGAGACCCAGTACTTC
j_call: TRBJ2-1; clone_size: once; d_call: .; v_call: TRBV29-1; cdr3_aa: CSVAGSERMEQFF; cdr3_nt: TGCAGCGTCGCCGGGAGTGAGCGTATGGAGCAGTTCTTC
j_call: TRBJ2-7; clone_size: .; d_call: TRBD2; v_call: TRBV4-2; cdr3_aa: CASSLRDYGYEQYF; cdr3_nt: TGTGCCAGCAGCCTGAGGGACTATGGTTACGAGCAGTACTTC
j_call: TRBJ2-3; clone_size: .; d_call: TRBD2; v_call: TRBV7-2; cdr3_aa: CASSFQAGGGSTDTQYF; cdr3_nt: TGTGCCAGCAGCTTTCAAGCGGGAGGGGGAAGCACAGATACGCAGTATTTT
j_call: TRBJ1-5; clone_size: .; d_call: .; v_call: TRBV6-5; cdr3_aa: CASRKQGPSNQPQHF; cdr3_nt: TGTGCCAGCAGGAAACAGGGCCCTAGCAATCAGCCCCAGCATTTT
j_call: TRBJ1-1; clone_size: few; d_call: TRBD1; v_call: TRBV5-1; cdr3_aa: CASRPETGSFTEAFF; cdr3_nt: TGCGCCAGCAGACCCGAGACAGGGAGTTTCACTGAAGCTTTCTTT
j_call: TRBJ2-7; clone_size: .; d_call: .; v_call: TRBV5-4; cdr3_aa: CASSLERSYEQYF; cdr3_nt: TGTGCCAGCAGCTTAGAGCGTTCCTACGAGCAGTACTTC
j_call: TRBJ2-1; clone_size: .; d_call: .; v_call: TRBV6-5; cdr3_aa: CASSYYGYNEQFF; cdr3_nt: TGTGCCAGCAGTTACTACGGCTACAATGAGCAGTTCTTC
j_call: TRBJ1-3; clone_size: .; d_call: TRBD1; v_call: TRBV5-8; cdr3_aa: CASSLRQGARGNTIYF; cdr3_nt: TGTGCCAGCAGCCTAAGACAGGGAGCGCGTGGAAACACCATATATTTT
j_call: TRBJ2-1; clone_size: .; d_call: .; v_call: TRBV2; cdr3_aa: CASLRMLANNEQFF; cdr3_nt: TGTGCCAGCCTTAGAATGCTAGCAAATAATGAGCAGTTCTTC
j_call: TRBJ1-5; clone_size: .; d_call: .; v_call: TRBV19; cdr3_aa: CASSYREGKPQHF; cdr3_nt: TGTGCCAGTAGTTACAGGGAAGGGAAGCCCCAGCATTTT
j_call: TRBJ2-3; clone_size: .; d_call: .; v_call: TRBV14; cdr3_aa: CASSQAGPNTQYF; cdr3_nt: TGTGCCAGCAGCCAGGCTGGCCCAAATACGCAGTATTTT
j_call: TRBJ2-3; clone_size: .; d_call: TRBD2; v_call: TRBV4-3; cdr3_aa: CASSQERELDTQYF; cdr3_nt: TGCGCCAGCAGCCAAGAGCGGGAGCTAGATACGCAGTATTTT
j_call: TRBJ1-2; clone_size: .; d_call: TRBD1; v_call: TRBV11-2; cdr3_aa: CASSSAGTGLSYTF; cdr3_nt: TGTGCCAGCAGCTCGGCCGGGACAGGGCTCAGCTACACCTTC
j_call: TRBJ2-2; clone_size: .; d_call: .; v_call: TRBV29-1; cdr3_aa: CSVEIRGSGRKYTGELFF; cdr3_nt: TGCAGCGTTGAAATTCGGGGTTCCGGGCGAAAATACACCGGGGAGCTGTTTTTT
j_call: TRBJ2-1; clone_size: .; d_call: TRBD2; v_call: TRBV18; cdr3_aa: CASSPFMLTSGDNEQFF; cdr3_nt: TGTGCCAGCTCACCGTTTATGTTGACTAGCGGAGACAATGAGCAGTTCTTC
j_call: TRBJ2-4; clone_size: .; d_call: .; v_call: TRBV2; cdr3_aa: CASSYSGLAKNIQYF; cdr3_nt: TGTGCCAGCTCGTATAGCGGACTAGCCAAAAACATTCAGTACTTC
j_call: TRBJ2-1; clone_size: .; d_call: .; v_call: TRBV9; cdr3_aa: CASSTTGSSYNEQFF; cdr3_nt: TGTGCCAGCAGCACTACAGGAAGCTCCTACAATGAGCAGTTCTTC
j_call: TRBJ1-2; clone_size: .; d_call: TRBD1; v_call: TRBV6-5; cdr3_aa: CASSRQGKIRHGYTF; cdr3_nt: TGTGCCAGCAGTCGACAGGGAAAAATTAGGCATGGCTACACCTTC
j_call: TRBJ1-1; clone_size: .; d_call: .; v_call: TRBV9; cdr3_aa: CASSGPEADTEAFF; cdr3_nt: TGTGCCAGCAGCGGGCCGGAGGCCGACACTGAAGCTTTCTTT
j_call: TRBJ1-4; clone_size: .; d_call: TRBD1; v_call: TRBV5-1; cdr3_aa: CASSPGGEKLFF; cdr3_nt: TGCGCCAGCAGCCCAGGGGGTGAAAAACTGTTTTTT
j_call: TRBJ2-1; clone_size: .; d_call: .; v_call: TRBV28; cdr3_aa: CASSYISVTGDNEQFF; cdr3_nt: TGTGCCAGCAGTTATATTTCAGTGACAGGAGACAATGAGCAGTTCTTC
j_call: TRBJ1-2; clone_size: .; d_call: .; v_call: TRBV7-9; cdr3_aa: CASSLYGYTF; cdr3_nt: TGTGCCAGCAGCCTCTATGGCTACACCTTC
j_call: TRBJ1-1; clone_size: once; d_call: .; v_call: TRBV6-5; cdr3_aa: CASSYEGTEAFF; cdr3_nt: TGTGCCAGCAGTTACGAGGGTACTGAAGCTTTCTTT
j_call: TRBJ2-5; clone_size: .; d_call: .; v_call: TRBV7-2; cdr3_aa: CASSPVRSPGETQYF; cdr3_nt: TGTGCCAGCAGCCCAGTTAGAAGTCCCGGGGAGACCCAGTACTTC
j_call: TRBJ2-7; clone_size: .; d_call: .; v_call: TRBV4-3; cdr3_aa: CASSQDWEETLYF; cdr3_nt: TGCGCCAGCAGCCAAGACTGGGAGGAGACCCTGTACTTC
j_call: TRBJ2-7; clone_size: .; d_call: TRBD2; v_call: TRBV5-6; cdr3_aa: CASSLGAAGGAYEQYF; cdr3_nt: TGTGCCAGCAGCTTGGGTGCAGCGGGAGGGGCCTACGAGCAGTACTTC
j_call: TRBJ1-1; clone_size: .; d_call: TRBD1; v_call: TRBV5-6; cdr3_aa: CASSLGGGNLNTEAFF; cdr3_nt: TGTGCCAGCAGCTTAGGAGGGGGCAATCTGAACACTGAAGCTTTCTTT
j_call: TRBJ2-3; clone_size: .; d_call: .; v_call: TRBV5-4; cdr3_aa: CASTRGSVEDTQYF; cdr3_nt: TGTGCCAGCACCCGTGGGAGCGTCGAAGATACGCAGTATTTT
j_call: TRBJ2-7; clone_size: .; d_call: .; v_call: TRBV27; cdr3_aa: CASSYSGSLEQYF; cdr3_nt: TGTGCCAGCAGTTACTCCGGGAGTCTTGAGCAGTACTTC
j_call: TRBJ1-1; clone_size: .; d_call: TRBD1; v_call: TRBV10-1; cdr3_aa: CASSESIQGGNTEAFF; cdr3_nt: TGCGCCAGCAGTGAGTCGATTCAGGGGGGTAACACTGAAGCTTTCTTT
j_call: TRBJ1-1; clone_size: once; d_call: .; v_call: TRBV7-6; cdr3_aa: CASSLIDQGTNTEAFF; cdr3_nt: TGTGCCAGCAGCTTAATCGACCAGGGTACGAACACTGAAGCTTTCTTT
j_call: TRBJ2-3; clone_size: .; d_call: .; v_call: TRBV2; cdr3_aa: CASAGDSGVDTQYF; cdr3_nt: TGTGCCAGCGCCGGGGACTCTGGGGTAGATACGCAGTATTTT
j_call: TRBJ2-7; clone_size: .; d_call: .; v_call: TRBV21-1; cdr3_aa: CASSKEGQGNYEQYF; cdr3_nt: TGTGCCAGCAGCAAAGAGGGACAGGGTAACTACGAGCAGTACTTC
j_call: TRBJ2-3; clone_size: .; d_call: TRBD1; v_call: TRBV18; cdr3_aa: CASSPLTSGGSMTDTQYF; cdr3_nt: TGTGCCAGCTCACCCCTGACCTCAGGGGGTAGCATGACAGATACGCAGTATTTT
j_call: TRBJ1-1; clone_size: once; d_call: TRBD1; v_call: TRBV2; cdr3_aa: CASSGQGNRVGEAFF; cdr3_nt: TGTGCCAGCAGTGGACAGGGAAATAGGGTCGGTGAAGCTTTCTTT